Listed below are T cell receptor beta chains from one sample, sequenced in a study of T cell responses to AZD1222 COVID-19 vaccine. Sequenced by immunoSEQ multiplex PCR; TCRdb stores in-frame clones only, minus some. The sample has some 180,000 clones; about nine tenths are singletons. The sample consisted of peripheral blood, taken 28 days after the second AZD1222 dose. These receptors originate from an adult who received the AZD1222 COVID-19 vaccine. The CDR3 runs from the conserved cysteine through the conserved F or W. The order of the fields is J gene, V gene, CDR3 protein.

TRBJ2-7 | TRBV18 | CASSPGGGAGEQYF
TRBJ2-7 | TRBV14 | CASSPGAGTRSGRASYEQYF
TRBJ1-3 | TRBV24-1 | CATSPRPGKGNTIYF
TRBJ2-5 | TRBV11-2 | CASSFGTSGGQETQYF
TRBJ2-1 | TRBV10-3 | CAISAGLAGGGEQFF
TRBJ2-3 | TRBV24-1 | CATIPVSGSEADTQYF
TRBJ1-6 | TRBV13 | CASSRGTDYNSPLHF
TRBJ1-4 | TRBV29-1 | CSVEDRGEWGTNEKLFF
TRBJ2-7 | TRBV10-3 | CAISDRAVSYEQYF
TRBJ1-6 | TRBV6-1 | CASSEALNRDWNSPLHF
TRBJ1-5 | TRBV10-3 | CAISSADQPQHF
TRBJ1-5 | TRBV19 | CASRTGNQPQHF
TRBJ2-3 | TRBV9 | CASSVTASGDNLPPDTQYF
TRBJ1-4 | TRBV28 | CASRKIQGTFEKLFF
TRBJ2-7 | TRBV7-9 | CASSPERQGIPSTYEQYF
TRBJ1-3 | TRBV11-2 | CASSLHNFRVESGNTIYF
TRBJ2-1 | TRBV11-2 | CASSLEPRANEQFF
TRBJ2-1 | TRBV18 | CASSPVGGQGSNEQFF
TRBJ2-5 | TRBV2 | CASRQGYQETQYF
TRBJ1-1 | TRBV6-1 | CASSEIVRGAAEAFF
TRBJ2-2 | TRBV7-6 | CASSHFTRLAKNTGELFF
TRBJ2-3 | TRBV5-1 | CASSLAAADTQYF
TRBJ2-1 | TRBV7-2 | CASRRSQVASYNEQFF
TRBJ1-6 | TRBV30 | CAWTGTGNSPLHF
TRBJ2-1 | TRBV10-1 | CASSESRGTFNEQFF
TRBJ2-7 | TRBV19 | CASGLTGTGFGEQYF
TRBJ1-6 | TRBV6-5 | CASSRQDSPLHF
TRBJ2-5 | TRBV9 | CASSSPRLAPNQETQYF
TRBJ2-1 | TRBV5-6 | CASSLELVNEQFF
TRBJ1-5 | TRBV10-3 | CAISDGSNQPQHF
TRBJ2-1 | TRBV30 | CASPRRNGNEQFF
TRBJ1-5 | TRBV6-1 | CASSESAGGNQPQHF
TRBJ2-7 | TRBV7-4 | CASSLVYWSSYEQYF
TRBJ2-7 | TRBV7-8 | CASSFRRNSYEQYF
TRBJ1-2 | TRBV6-5 | CASSYSFNYGYTF
TRBJ1-2 | TRBV2 | CANRGGPRGYTF
TRBJ1-5 | TRBV29-1 | CSVASTNQPQHF
TRBJ1-5 | TRBV28 | CASSDGNQPQHF
TRBJ2-7 | TRBV5-6 | CASSYRSGGSGVYEQYF
TRBJ2-3 | TRBV24-1 | CATSDSTALGDTQYF
TRBJ1-3 | TRBV6-5 | CASRRQGQRNTIYF